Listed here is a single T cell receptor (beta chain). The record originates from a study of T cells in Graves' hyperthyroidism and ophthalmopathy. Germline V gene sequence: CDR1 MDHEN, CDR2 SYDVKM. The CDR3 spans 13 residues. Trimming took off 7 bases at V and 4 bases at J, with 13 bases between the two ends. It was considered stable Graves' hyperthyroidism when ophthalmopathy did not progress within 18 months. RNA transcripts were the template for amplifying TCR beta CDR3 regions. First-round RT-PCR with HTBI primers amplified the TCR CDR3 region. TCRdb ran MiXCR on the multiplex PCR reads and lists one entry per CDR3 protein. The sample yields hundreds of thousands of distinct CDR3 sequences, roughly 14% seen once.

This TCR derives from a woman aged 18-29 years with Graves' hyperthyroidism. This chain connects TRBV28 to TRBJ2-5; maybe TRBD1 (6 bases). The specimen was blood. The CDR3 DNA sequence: TGTGCCAGCAAAATACAGGGAATAGAGACCCAGTACTTC. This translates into CASKIQGIETQYF.